A selection of T cell receptor beta chains follows, all from one sample in a study of blood T cell repertoires in COVID-19. Using immunoSEQ multiplex PCR, the repertoire was profiled, and TCRdb retains in-frame clones only, with some absent. This sample carries around 300,000 clones, roughly 90% of them seen once, and the ten largest clones take roughly 10%. The sequencing sample was made of PBMCs or T cells enriched from blood (not recorded which). These receptor sequences come from a woman between 25 and 40 years old who had recovered from COVID-19. Each CDR3 is given with its conserved first and last residue. D genes are given only for firm matches. The size field is filled for only some rows; it gives once, few, many or a size class.

v_gene	abundance	j_gene	d_gene	CDR3nt	CDR3aa
TRBV11-1	.	TRBJ2-2	TRBD2	TGTGCCAGCAGTAGAGCGGGAGGGGTCGGGGAGCTGTTTTTT	CASSRAGGVGELFF
TRBV15	.	TRBJ2-7	.	TGTGCCACCAGCAGCGGGATCTCCTACGAGCAGTACTTC	CATSSGISYEQYF
TRBV5-1	once	TRBJ1-4	TRBD1	TGCGCCAGCAGCCCCGGACAGGGGTTGAGCCCTAATGAAAAACTGTTTTTT	CASSPGQGLSPNEKLFF
TRBV4-3	.	TRBJ2-1	TRBD1	TGCGCCAGCAGCCAAGGACAGGGAACTATCAATGAGCAGTTCTTC	CASSQGQGTINEQFF
TRBV3-1/TRBV3-2	.	TRBJ2-7	.	TGTGCCAGCAGCCAAGATCATGGGACTGGCTCCTACGAGCAGTACTTC	CASSQDHGTGSYEQYF
TRBV10-3	.	TRBJ1-2	.	TGTGCCATCGGACCCTCGGGAGACTATGGCTACACCTTC	CAIGPSGDYGYTF
TRBV3-1/TRBV3-2	.	TRBJ2-2	TRBD1	TGTGCCAGCAGCCACCCGGTCTCGGTAATAAGGACAGGGCGGGACACCGGGGAGCTGTTTTTT	CASSHPVSVIRTGRDTGELFF
TRBV7-9	.	TRBJ2-1	TRBD2	TGTGCCAGCAGCTTACTAGCGGGAGTTGGTGAGCAGTTCTTC	CASSLLAGVGEQFF
TRBV20-1	.	TRBJ2-3	TRBD2	TGCAGTGCTAGTCGGACTAGCGGCGCAGATACGCAGTATTTT	CSASRTSGADTQYF
TRBV18	.	TRBJ1-1	TRBD1	TGTGCCAGCTCACTGACCACCGGGACAGTGGACTTGAACACTGAAGCTTTCTTT	CASSLTTGTVDLNTEAFF
TRBV5-6	once	TRBJ1-2	.	TGTGCTCTGCCAGGGTATAACTATGGCTACACCTTC	CALPGYNYGYTF
TRBV6-5	.	TRBJ1-3	.	TGTGCCAGCAGTTACTCACGAGGTGGAAACACCATATATTTT	CASSYSRGGNTIYF
TRBV4-1	.	TRBJ2-1	.	TGCGCCAGCAGCCTCGAAGGACAGCCATACAATGAGCAGTTCTTC	CASSLEGQPYNEQFF
TRBV1	once	TRBJ2-2	.	TGCACCAGCAGCCAAGGCCCCAGGTGTGAAGACACCGGGGAGCTGTTTTTT	CTSSQGPRCEDTGELFF
TRBV28	.	TRBJ2-7	TRBD2	TGTGCCAGCTCACGGGGGGGGACCTACGAGCAGTACTTC	CASSRGGTYEQYF
TRBV5-1	.	TRBJ2-7	TRBD2	TGCGCCAGCAGCTCCGGGGGACTAGAAGGCGAGCAGTACTTC	CASSSGGLEGEQYF
TRBV18	.	TRBJ2-2	.	TGTGCCAGCTCGGAAGAGGGTTTGTCCGGGGAGCTGTTTTTT	CASSEEGLSGELFF
TRBV5-4	.	TRBJ2-1	TRBD2	TGTGCCAGCAGCTTTGGGCTAGCGGGAGGGAGTGAGCAGTTCTTC	CASSFGLAGGSEQFF
TRBV6-6	.	TRBJ1-1	.	TGTGCCAGCAGTTACTTGGGGGGTGGAGGGGCTTTCTTT	CASSYLGGGGAFF
TRBV30	.	TRBJ1-5	TRBD1	TGTGCCTGGAGTGGGACAGGGGAGCGTCAGCCCCAGCATTTT	CAWSGTGERQPQHF
TRBV7-8	.	TRBJ1-2	TRBD1	TGTGCCAGCAGCTCATATGGGACAGTAAACTACACCTTC	CASSSYGTVNYTF
TRBV29-1	.	TRBJ2-1	TRBD2	TGCAGCGCCCCAAGCGGGAGCTCCTACAATGAGCAGTTCTTC	CSAPSGSSYNEQFF